The table lists the clone carrying this T cell receptor beta chain with a count of one. The CDR3 has 17 residues. CDR1 is LNHDA and CDR2 is SQIVND in the germline V gene (reference sequence). J lost 2 bases, V lost 4 bases, and 10 bases had no gene match. The entry originates in a study of blood T cell repertoires in COVID-19. Overall study context: The United States, Italy and Spain provided the acute and convalescent COVID-19 samples. T cells, B-cell-depleted T cells, or PBMCs supplied cDNA or gDNA.

In the original workflow: The authors estimated nucleated cell counts from reference gene primer amplification. Generated by immunoSEQ multiplex PCR, the TCRdb table keeps only in-frame clones and is missing some. Clone size and the V and J calls come from that table; the DNA yielded D and trimming. Of around 68,000 clones in the sample, 87% were seen once. The specimen was peripheral blood. This TCR was sampled from a woman aged 45-65 years with acute or convalescent COVID-19. The rearrangement uses TRBV19 and TRBJ1-1, with 10 bases matching TRBD1. Written as DNA, the CDR3 is TGTGCCAGTAGTAGGAAACGAAGGGACAGGGGAAACACTGAAGCTTTCTTT. Translation: CASSRKRRDRGNTEAFF.